This T cell receptor (beta chain) is drawn from a study of T cells in Graves' hyperthyroidism and ophthalmopathy. Only a few counts were recorded for this clonotype. What was amplified from RNA transcripts were TCR beta CDR3 regions. RT-PCR in the first round (using the HTBI primer set) targeted the TCR CDR3. MiXCR, run by TCRdb on the multiplex PCR reads, gives a single entry per CDR3 protein. The sample yields about 350,000 distinct CDR3 sequences, 15% seen once. Out of less than 12 ml of fresh peripheral blood came the PBMCs. CDR1 and CDR2 from the germline V gene are MNHNS and SASEGT. CDR3 length: 17 residues. Germline trimming cut 4 bases from V and 5 bases from J; bases unmatched to any gene: 11.

This chain links TRBV6-1 with TRBJ2-6; 7 bases line up with TRBD1. This TCR derives from a woman aged 60-75 years with Graves' ophthalmopathy. Sequenced material: blood. The CDR3 bases are TGTGCCAGCAGTGCTGACAAGGGGGCGGTTTGGGCCAACGTCCTGACTTTC. It codes for CASSADKGAVWANVLTF.